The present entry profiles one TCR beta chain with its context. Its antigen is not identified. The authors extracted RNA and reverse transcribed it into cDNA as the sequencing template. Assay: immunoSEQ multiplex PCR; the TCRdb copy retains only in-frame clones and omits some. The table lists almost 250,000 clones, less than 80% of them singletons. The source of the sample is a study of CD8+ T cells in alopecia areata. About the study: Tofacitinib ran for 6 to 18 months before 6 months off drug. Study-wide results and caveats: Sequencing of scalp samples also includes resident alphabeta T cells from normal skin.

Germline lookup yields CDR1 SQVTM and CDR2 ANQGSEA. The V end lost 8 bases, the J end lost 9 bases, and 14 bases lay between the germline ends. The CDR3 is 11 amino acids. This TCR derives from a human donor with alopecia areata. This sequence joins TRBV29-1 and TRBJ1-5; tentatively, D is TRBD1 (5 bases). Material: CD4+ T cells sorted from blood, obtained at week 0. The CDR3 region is CSIRGEGPQHF. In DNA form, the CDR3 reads TGCAGCATCAGAGGGGAGGGGCCCCAGCATTTT.